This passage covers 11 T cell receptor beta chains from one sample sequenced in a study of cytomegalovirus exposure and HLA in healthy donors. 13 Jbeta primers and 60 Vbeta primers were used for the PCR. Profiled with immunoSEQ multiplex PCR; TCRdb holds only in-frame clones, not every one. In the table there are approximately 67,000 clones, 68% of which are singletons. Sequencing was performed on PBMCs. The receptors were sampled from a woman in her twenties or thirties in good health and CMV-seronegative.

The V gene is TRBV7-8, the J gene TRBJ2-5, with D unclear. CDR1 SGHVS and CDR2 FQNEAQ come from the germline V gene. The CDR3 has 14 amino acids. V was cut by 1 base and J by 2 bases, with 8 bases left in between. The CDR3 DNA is TGTGCCAGCAGCTTAGTGCGGTCACAAGAGACCCAGTACTTC. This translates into CASSLVRSQETQYF.

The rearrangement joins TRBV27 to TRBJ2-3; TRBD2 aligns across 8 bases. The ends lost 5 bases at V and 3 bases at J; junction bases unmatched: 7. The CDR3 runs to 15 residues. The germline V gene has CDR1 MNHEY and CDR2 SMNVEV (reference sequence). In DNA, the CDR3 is TGTGCCAGCAGTCCCCGGGGGGGTGGGACAGATACGCAGTATTTT. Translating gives CASSPRGGGTDTQYF.

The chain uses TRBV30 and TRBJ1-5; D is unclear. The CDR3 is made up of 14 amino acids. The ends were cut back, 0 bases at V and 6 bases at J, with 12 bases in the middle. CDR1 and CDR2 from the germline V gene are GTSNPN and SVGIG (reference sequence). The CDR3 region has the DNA TGTGCCTGGAGTGTACCCTACGTATTTCAGCCCCAGCATTTT. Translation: CAWSVPYVFQPQHF.

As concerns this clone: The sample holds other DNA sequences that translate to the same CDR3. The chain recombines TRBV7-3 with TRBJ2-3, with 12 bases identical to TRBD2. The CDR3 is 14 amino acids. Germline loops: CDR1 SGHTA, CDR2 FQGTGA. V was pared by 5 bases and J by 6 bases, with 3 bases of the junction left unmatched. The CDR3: CASSLGLAGDTQYF. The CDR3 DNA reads TGTGCCAGCAGCCTCGGACTAGCGGGGGATACGCAGTATTTT.

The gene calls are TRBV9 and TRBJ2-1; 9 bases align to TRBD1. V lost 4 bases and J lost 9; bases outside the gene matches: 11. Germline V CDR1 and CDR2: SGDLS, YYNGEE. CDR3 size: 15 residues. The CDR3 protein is CASSSSPGQGTEQFF. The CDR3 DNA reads TGTGCCAGCAGCTCCTCCCCGGGACAGGGAACTGAGCAGTTCTTC.

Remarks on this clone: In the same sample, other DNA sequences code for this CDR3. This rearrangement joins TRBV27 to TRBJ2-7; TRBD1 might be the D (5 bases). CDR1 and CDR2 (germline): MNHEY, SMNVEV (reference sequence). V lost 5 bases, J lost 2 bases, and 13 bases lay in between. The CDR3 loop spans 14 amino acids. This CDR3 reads CASSLKARAYEQYF. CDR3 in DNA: TGTGCCAGCAGTCTAAAGGCCAGGGCCTACGAGCAGTACTTC.

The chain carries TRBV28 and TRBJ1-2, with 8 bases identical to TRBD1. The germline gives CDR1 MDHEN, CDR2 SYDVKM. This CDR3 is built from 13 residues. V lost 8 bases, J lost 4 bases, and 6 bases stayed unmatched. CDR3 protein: CASDRGFRYGYTF. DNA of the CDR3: TGTGCCAGCGACAGGGGATTTCGCTATGGCTACACCTTC.

The CDR3 DNA is TGTGCCAGCAGCGTAGGTGTCACAGGGGGAAACTCACCCCTCCACTTT. Its protein is CASSVGVTGGNSPLHF. The chain links TRBV11-3 to TRBJ1-6, with 8 bases that match TRBD1. The CDR3 has 16 residues. The germline V gene encodes CDR1 SGHNT and CDR2 YENEEA. J was trimmed by 10 bases and V by 5 bases; bases with no gene match: 13.

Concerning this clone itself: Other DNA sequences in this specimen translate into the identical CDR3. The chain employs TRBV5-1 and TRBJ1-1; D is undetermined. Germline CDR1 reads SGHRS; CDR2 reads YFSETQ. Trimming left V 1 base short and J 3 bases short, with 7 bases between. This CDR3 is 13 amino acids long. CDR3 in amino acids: CASSLNRHTEAFF. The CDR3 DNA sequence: TGCGCCAGCAGCTTGAACAGACACACTGAAGCTTTCTTT.

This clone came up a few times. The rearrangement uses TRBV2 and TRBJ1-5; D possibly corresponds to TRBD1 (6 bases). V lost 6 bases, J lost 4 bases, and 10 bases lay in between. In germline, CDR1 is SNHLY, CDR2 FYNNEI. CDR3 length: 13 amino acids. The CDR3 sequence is CASSRGPNQPQHF. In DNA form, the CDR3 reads TGTGCCAGCAGCAGGGGACCTAATCAGCCCCAGCATTTT.

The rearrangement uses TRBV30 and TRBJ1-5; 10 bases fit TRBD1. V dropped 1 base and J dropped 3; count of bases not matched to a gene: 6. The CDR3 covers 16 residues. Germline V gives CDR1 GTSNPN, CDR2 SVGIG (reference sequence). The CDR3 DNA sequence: TGTGCCTGGAGTGCCTCGGGACAGGGGTTCAATCAGCCCCAGCATTTT. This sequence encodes CAWSASGQGFNQPQHF.